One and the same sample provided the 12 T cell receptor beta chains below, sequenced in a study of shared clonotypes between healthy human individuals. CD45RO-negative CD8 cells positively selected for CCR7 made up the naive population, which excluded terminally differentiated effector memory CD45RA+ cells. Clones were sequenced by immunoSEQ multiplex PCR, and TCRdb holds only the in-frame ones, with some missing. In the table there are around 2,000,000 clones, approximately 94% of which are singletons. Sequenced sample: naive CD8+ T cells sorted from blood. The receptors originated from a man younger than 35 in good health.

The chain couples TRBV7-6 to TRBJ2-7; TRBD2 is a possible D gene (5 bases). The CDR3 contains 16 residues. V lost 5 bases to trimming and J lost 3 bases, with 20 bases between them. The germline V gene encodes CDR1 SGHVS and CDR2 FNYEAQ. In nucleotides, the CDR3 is TGTGCCAGCAGCCCTCGAGGGCGGCTTAAATTCTACGAGCAGTACTTC. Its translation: CASSPRGRLKFYEQYF.

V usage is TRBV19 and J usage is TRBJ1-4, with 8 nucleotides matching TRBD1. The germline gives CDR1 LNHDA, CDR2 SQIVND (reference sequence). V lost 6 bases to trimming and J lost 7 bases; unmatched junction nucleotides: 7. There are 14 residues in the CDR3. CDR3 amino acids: CASRPQGAGEKLFF. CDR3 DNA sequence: TGTGCCAGTAGGCCTCAGGGGGCTGGTGAAAAACTGTTTTTT.

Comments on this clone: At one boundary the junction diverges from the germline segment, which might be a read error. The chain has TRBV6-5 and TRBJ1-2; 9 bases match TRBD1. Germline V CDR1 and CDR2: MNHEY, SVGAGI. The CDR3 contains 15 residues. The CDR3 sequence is CASRSQGALNYVYTF. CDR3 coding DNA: TGTGCCAGCAGGTCACAGGGGGCCTTAAACTATGTCTACACCTTC.

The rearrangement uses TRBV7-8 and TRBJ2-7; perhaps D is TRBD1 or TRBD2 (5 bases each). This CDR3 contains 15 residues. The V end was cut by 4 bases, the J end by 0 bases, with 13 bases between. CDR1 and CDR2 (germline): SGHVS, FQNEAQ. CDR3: CASSWSGTSSYEQYF. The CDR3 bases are TGTGCCAGCAGCTGGTCCGGGACGTCCTCCTACGAGCAGTACTTC.

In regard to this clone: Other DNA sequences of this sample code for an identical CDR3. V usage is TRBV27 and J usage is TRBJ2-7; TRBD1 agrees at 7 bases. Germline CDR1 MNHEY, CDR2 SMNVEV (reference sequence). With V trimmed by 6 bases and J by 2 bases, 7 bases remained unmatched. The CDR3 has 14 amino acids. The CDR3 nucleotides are TGTGCCAGCAGCTTTTCGGGACAGCCCTACGAGCAGTACTTC. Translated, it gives CASSFSGQPYEQYF.

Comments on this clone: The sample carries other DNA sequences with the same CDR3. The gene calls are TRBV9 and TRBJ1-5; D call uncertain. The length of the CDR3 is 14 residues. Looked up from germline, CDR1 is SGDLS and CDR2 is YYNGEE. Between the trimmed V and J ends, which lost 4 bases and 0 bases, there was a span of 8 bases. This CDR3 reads CASSLTGSNQPQHF. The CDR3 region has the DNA TGTGCCAGCAGCCTAACGGGTAGCAATCAGCCCCAGCATTTT.

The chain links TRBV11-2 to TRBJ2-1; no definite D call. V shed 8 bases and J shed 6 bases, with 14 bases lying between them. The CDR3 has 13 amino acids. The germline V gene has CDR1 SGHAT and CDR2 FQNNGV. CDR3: CASARPTGNEQFF. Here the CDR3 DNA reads TGTGCCAGCGCTCGTCCTACCGGCAATGAGCAGTTCTTC.

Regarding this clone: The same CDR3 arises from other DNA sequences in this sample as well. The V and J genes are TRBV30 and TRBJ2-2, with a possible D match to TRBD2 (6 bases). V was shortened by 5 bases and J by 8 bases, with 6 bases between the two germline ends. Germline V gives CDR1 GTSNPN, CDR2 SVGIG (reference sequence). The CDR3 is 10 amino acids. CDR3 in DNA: TGTGCCTGGGGGACTGGGGAGCTGTTTTTT. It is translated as CAWGTGELFF.

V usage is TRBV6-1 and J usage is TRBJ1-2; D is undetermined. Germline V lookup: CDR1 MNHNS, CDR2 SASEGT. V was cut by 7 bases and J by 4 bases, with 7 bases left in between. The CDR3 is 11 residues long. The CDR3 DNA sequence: TGTGCCAGCATAGGGCCCTATGGCTACACCTTC. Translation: CASIGPYGYTF.

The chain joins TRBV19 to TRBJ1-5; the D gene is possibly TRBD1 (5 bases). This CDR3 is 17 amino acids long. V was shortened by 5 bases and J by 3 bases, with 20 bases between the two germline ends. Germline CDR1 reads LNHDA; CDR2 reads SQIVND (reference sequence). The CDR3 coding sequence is TGTGCCAGTAGTCCCTCTACTAAACAGGCAGTCAATCAGCCCCAGCATTTT. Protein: CASSPSTKQAVNQPQHF.

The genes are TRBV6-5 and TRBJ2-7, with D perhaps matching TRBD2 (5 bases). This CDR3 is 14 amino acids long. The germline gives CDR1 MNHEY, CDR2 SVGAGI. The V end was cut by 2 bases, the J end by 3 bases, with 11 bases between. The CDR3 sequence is CASSYGAGVYEQYF. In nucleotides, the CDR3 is TGTGCCAGCAGTTACGGCGCCGGGGTCTACGAGCAGTACTTC.

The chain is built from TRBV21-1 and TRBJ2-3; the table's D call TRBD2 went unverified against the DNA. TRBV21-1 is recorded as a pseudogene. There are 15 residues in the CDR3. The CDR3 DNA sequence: TGTGCCAGCAGCCTCCAAAGCGGGGAGGGGCGGGCGCAGTATTTT. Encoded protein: CASSLQSGEGRAQYF.